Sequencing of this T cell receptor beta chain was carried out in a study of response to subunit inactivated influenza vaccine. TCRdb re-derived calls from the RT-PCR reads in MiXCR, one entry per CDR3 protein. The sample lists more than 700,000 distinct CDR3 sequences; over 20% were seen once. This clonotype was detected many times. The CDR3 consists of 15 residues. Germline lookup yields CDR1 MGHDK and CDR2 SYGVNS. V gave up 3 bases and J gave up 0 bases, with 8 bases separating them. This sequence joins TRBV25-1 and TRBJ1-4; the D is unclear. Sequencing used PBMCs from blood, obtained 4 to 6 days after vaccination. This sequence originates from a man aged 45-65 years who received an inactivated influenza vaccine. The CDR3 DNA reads TGTGCCAGCAGTGATCGAGGTGCAACTAATGAAAAACTGTTTTTT. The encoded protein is CASSDRGATNEKLFF. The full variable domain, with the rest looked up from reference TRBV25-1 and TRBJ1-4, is EADIYQTPRYLVIGTGKKITLECSQTMGHDKMYWYQQDPGMELHLIHYSYGVNSTEKGDLSSESTVSRIRTEHFPLTLESARPSHTSQYLCASSDRGATNEKLFFGSGTQLSVL.